These 19 T cell receptor beta chains were all obtained from the same sample, sequenced in a study of blood T cell repertoires in COVID-19. Profiled with immunoSEQ multiplex PCR; TCRdb holds only in-frame clones, not every one. The data hold approximately 190,000 clones, with 80% observed a single time. Specimen: peripheral blood. Receptors originate from a man in his 60s with acute or convalescent COVID-19.

Here the CDR3 reads CASSDRAQHF. CDR3 DNA sequence: TGTGCCAGCAGTGACAGGGCCCAGCATTTT. V usage is TRBV6-1 and J usage is TRBJ1-5; D is perhaps TRBD1 (5 bases). Germline V CDR1 and CDR2: MNHNS, SASEGT. This CDR3 comprises 10 residues. V was cut by 3 bases and J by 11 bases, with 5 bases left in between.

The chain employs TRBV6-6 and TRBJ2-7; the match to TRBD2 covers 11 bases. Trimming removed 4 bases from V and 5 bases from J; junction bases left unmatched: 4. This CDR3 spans 14 amino acids. CDR1 MNHNY and CDR2 SVGAGI come from the germline V gene (reference sequence). CDR3 coding DNA: TGTGCCAGCAGTTTAGCGGGGGGGCCCAACGAGCAGTACTTC. Translating it yields CASSLAGGPNEQYF.

This chain connects TRBV2 to TRBJ1-6; TRBD1 matches at 8 bases. V trimming: 4 bases; J trimming: 7 bases; junction bases outside the gene matches: 3. This CDR3 spans 14 amino acids. The germline gives CDR1 SNHLY, CDR2 FYNNEI. The CDR3 loop reads CASSVGQGNSPLHF. CDR3 sequence (DNA): TGTGCCAGCAGTGTAGGACAGGGAAATTCACCCCTCCACTTT.

The chain couples TRBV24-1 to TRBJ1-4; 9 nucleotides align to TRBD1. Per the germline V gene, CDR1 is KGHDR and CDR2 is SFDVKD. V was clipped by 2 bases and J by 7 bases; unmatched bases: 4. The CDR3 is 15 amino acids. CDR3 amino acids: CATSDSGTGSEKLFF. CDR3 in DNA: TGTGCCACCAGTGATTCCGGGACAGGGAGTGAAAAACTGTTTTTT.

This rearrangement joins TRBV27 to TRBJ2-7, with 7 positions matching TRBD1. Losses at the gene ends were 5 bases for V and 3 bases for J; bases not matched to a gene: 13. Germline values: CDR1 MNHEY, CDR2 SMNVEV (reference sequence). The CDR3 has 16 amino acids. CDR3 region: CASSLQSGTEFYEQYF. CDR3 nucleotides: TGTGCCAGCAGTCTACAATCCGGGACAGAATTCTACGAGCAGTACTTC.

A word on this clone: Other DNA sequences in this specimen translate into the identical CDR3. The V and J genes are TRBV5-1 and TRBJ1-5; 8 positions agree with TRBD1. There are 16 residues in the CDR3. The junction had 2 bases not matched to a gene; V was cut back by 0 bases and J by 0 bases. Germline loops: CDR1 SGHRS, CDR2 YFSETQ. CDR3 in amino acids: CASSLGTGISNQPQHF. The CDR3 nucleotides are TGCGCCAGCAGCTTGGGGACAGGGATTAGCAATCAGCCCCAGCATTTT. Filled out from reference TRBV5-1 and TRBJ1-5, the complete variable domain reads KAGVTQTPRYLIKTRGQQVTLSCSPISGHRSVSWYQQTPGQGLQFLFEYFSETQRNKGNFPGRFSGRQFSNSRSEMNVSTLELGDSALYLCASSLGTGISNQPQHFGDGTRLSIL.

This clone was observed a handful of times. This chain joins TRBV5-1 and TRBJ1-1, with D tentatively TRBD1 (6 bases). CDR3 size: 15 residues. Trimming took 1 base from V and 1 from J, leaving 11 bases between them. From germline, CDR1 is SGHRS and CDR2 YFSETQ. CDR3 coding DNA: TGCGCCAGCAGCTTGTGGGTGGACAGGAACACTGAAGCTTTCTTT. It codes for CASSLWVDRNTEAFF. The full variable domain, rest sourced from reference TRBV5-1 and TRBJ1-1, is KAGVTQTPRYLIKTRGQQVTLSCSPISGHRSVSWYQQTPGQGLQFLFEYFSETQRNKGNFPGRFSGRQFSNSRSEMNVSTLELGDSALYLCASSLWVDRNTEAFFGQGTRLTVV.

J is TRBJ2-2 and V is TRBV29-1, with a tentative D call TRBD1 (5 bases). The CDR3 has 14 amino acids. The V end was cut by 8 bases, the J end by 1 base, with 14 bases between. CDR1 is SQVTM, CDR2 ANQGSEA, per germline. The CDR3 DNA reads TGCAGCTATAAGTTAGGACAGAACACCGGGGAGCTGTTTTTT. It specifies CSYKLGQNTGELFF.

V usage is TRBV6-1 and J usage is TRBJ2-7; TRBD2 matches at 10 bases. Trimming took 2 bases from V and 6 from J; bases not matched to a gene: 4. Germline V lookup: CDR1 MNHNS, CDR2 SASEGT. This CDR3 comprises 14 residues. DNA of the CDR3: TGTGCCAGCAGTGAACTACTAGCGGGGAGCGAGCAGTACTTC. Protein product: CASSELLAGSEQYF.

The chain links TRBV29-1 to TRBJ2-1; TRBD1 aligns across 8 bases. Losses at the gene ends were 7 bases for V and 3 bases for J; bases not matched to a gene: 8. The CDR3 has 14 residues. From germline, CDR1 is SQVTM and CDR2 ANQGSEA. DNA for the CDR3: TGCAGCGGAGTCCGGGACAGGAGCTACAATGAGCAGTTCTTC. This codes for CSGVRDRSYNEQFF.

The genes are TRBV5-1 and TRBJ1-2, with 7 bases that match TRBD1. The CDR3 is 14 amino acids. J was trimmed by 6 bases and V by 0 bases; bases with no gene match: 5. Germline V gene sequence: CDR1 SGHRS, CDR2 YFSETQ. CDR3 protein: CASSLAVQGDGYTF. The CDR3 bases are TGCGCCAGCAGCTTGGCAGTTCAGGGGGATGGCTACACCTTC.

This clone was recorded once. CDR3 loop: CASRRTGVSTDTQYF. CDR3 nucleotides: TGCGCCAGCAGACGAACAGGGGTGAGCACAGATACGCAGTATTTT. The J gene is TRBJ2-3, the V gene TRBV5-1; 7 bases map to TRBD1. The CDR3 length is 15 residues. Germline V gene lookup returns CDR1 SGHRS and CDR2 YFSETQ. The junction had 6 bases not matched to a gene; V was cut back by 5 bases and J by 0 bases.

The chain employs TRBV7-9 and TRBJ2-5, with D possibly matching TRBD1 (6 bases). Germline assignment: CDR1 SEHNR and CDR2 FQNEAQ (reference sequence). CDR3 length: 14 amino acids. Trimming removed 0 bases from V and 3 bases from J, with 8 bases in between. The CDR3 sequence is CASSLADREETQYF. CDR3 DNA sequence: TGTGCCAGCAGCTTAGCGGACAGAGAAGAGACCCAGTACTTC.

V usage is TRBV14 and J usage is TRBJ1-1; TRBD1 might be the D (6 bases). Looked up from germline, CDR1 is SGHDN and CDR2 is FVKESK. Trimming left V 4 bases short and J 4 bases short, with 7 bases between. The CDR3 consists of 12 residues. CDR3 nucleotide sequence: TGTGCCAGCAGCCTACAGGGCACTGAAGCTTTCTTT. Its translation: CASSLQGTEAFF.

This clone was recorded many times. This chain uses TRBV7-8 with TRBJ1-5; the D is unclear. Germline assignment: CDR1 SGHVS and CDR2 FQNEAQ. The CDR3 totals 16 residues. V was shortened by 2 bases and J by 1 base, with 12 bases between the two germline ends. Here the CDR3 DNA reads TGTGCCAGCAGCTTATCCCAGACTACGAGCAATCAGCCCCAGCATTTT. This codes for CASSLSQTTSNQPQHF.

This chain connects TRBV5-1 to TRBJ1-2, with 8 bases lining up with TRBD1. The CDR3 covers 14 residues. Germline lookup yields CDR1 SGHRS and CDR2 YFSETQ. J gave up 3 bases and V 5 bases, and 6 bases lay outside the gene matches. CDR3 bases: TGCGCCAGCAGTCAGGACAGGGCCCACTATGGCTACACCTTC. Encoded protein: CASSQDRAHYGYTF.

The chain joins TRBV4-2 to TRBJ1-2, with 7 bases identical to TRBD1. Looked up from germline, CDR1 is LGHNA and CDR2 is YNFKEQ. The CDR3 totals 15 residues. Losses at the gene ends were 3 bases for V and 4 bases for J; bases not matched to a gene: 8. The CDR3 coding sequence is TGTGCCAGCAGCCAGGGGCAGGGGGGTGGCTATGGCTACACCTTC. Amino acid sequence: CASSQGQGGGYGYTF.

This rearrangement joins TRBV3-1 (or the pseudogene TRBV3-2) to TRBJ2-1; 7 nucleotides align to TRBD2. This CDR3 is built from 15 residues. Germline assignment: CDR1 LGHDT and CDR2 YNNKEL (reference sequence). V gave up 0 bases and J gave up 3 bases; unmatched junction bases: 2. CDR3 nucleotide sequence: TGTGCCAGCAGCCAAGAGTGGGGGGGCTACAATGAGCAGTTCTTC. Translating gives CASSQEWGGYNEQFF.

V and J are TRBV7-9 and TRBJ2-3, with 8 bases identical to TRBD1. CDR3 length: 15 residues. Germline trimming cut 1 base from V and 2 bases from J; bases unmatched to any gene: 2. Germline assignment: CDR1 SEHNR and CDR2 FQNEAQ (reference sequence). CDR3 coding DNA: TGTGCCAGCAGCTTAGGGACAGGGAACACAGATACGCAGTATTTT. This translates into CASSLGTGNTDTQYF.